This T cell receptor (beta chain) comes out of a study of control samples from healthy donors and cancer patients. In germline, CDR1 is SGDLS, CDR2 YYNGEE. The junction had 8 bases not matched to a gene; V was cut back by 2 bases and J by 8 bases. CDR3 length: 15 residues. Repertoires were generated with immunoSEQ multiplex PCR, while TCRdb's copy carries only in-frame clones and drops some. The sample gives about 39,000 clones, 83% of which show up once; 20% to 25% is in the top ten. This sequence joins TRBV9 and TRBJ2-1, with 9 bases aligning to TRBD2. The clonotype originates from a woman aged 55-69 years with lung cancer. Sequencing was done on a sample of PBMCs. CDR3 bases: TGTGCCAGCAGCGTCGGGACTAGCATGGTGGATGAGCAGTTCTTC. Amino acid sequence: CASSVGTSMVDEQFF. Looking up the rest from reference TRBV9 and TRBJ2-1 gives the full variable domain: DSGVTQTPKHLITATGQRVTLRCSPRSGDLSVYWYQQSLDQGLQFLIQYYNGEERAKGNILERFSAQQFPDLHSELNLSSLELGDSALYFCASSVGTSMVDEQFFGPGTRLTVL.